A single T cell receptor (beta chain) is shown here with its context. This clonotype was recorded many times. No antigen is known for it. Base qualities are missing; no much larger clone stands one base away. Libraries were made using 5' RACE. The listed sequencing device is NextSeq 500. In the TCR library protocol, a unique molecular identifier was attached to each TCR cDNA molecule so that PCR and sequencing errors could be corrected. The study's own analysis went as follows. Decombinator tools were used for TCR identification, UMI-based error correction and CDR3 extraction. TCRs above a frequency of 2 per 1,000, corresponding to the top 1% of the tumor frequency distribution, were defined as expanded. Renyi diversity was computed with the R vegan package after each repertoire had been subsampled 100 times to 5,000 TCRs. To build CDR3 similarity networks, amino acid triplet string-kernel similarity was used, and CDR3s were connected when their pairwise similarity was above 0.82. TCRdb reworked the public reads: Q25 trimming with fastp, MiXCR clone assembly, productive beta chains retained. Rows matching on CDR3 protein sequence are summarized as one entry with the most common DNA and genes. These V and J calls are TCRdb output, not the study's own analysis. Here the sample has approximately 52,000 distinct CDR3 sequences; approximately 5.3% occur a single time. The ten largest clones take up 8.5% to 14% of the sample.

Reading the label with the study, this specimen's time point is: sample taken at primary tumor resection. The donors were some 70 patients from the lung TRACERx cohort who had early-stage, untreated non-small cell lung cancer. Whole RNA extracted from tumor and nontumor lung tissue, or from cryopreserved PBMC samples, was used for TCR sequencing without cell sorting. Patients were selected for TCR sequencing only if sufficient RNA was available from at least two tumor regions. This specimen comes from a study of spatial heterogeneity in lung cancer (dated by TCRdb to between 2017 and 2020). About the full investigation: Beta-chain transcripts were consistently detected in greater numbers than alpha-chain transcripts, which likely reflected higher beta-chain transcript abundance. Both alpha and beta chains were TCR-sequenced in 220 or so tumor regions, some 64 matched nontumor lung samples and more than 50 PBMC samples obtained at surgery. The study quantitatively compared TCR alpha and beta repertoires across multiple tumor regions, matched nontumor lung and blood in non-small cell lung cancer. In the raw uncorrected reads, each unique combination of TCR and UMI appeared on average more than ten times. TCR repertoire features were related to nonsynonymous mutation counts determined by whole-exome sequencing of tumor tissue. Overall results and qualifications from the work: Confirming at a functional level the hypothesis that regional TCRs recognize regional mutations was considered to require additional single-cell paired TCR alpha and beta sequencing. Ubiquitous expanded tumor TCRs showed up in blood more often at tumor resection than at routine follow-up.

CDR1 and CDR2, looked up from the germline V gene (reference sequence), are LNHDA and SQIVND. The CDR3 numbers 13 residues from cysteine through phenylalanine. Only the CDR3 DNA stays, 39 bases, in frame from base 1. V drops 8 bases and J drops 4 bases, leaving 12 bases in between. The chain is made from TRBV19 and TRBJ1-5; D gene: possibly TRBD1, on 6 matching bases. The sample consisted of PBMCs, taken at surgery. The receptor was derived from a male donor with early-stage non-small cell lung cancer. The CDR3: CASSQGSNQPQHF. DNA sequence: TGTGCCAGTTCCCAGGGGAGTAATCAGCCCCAGCATTTT. The entire variable domain, with the stretches around the CDR3 drawn from the reference TRBV19 and TRBJ1-5 proteins, is DGGITQSPKYLFRKEGQNVTLSCEQNLNHDAMYWYRQDPGQGLRLIYYSQIVNDFQKGDIAEGYSVSREKKESFPLTVTSAQKNPTAFYLCASSQGSNQPQHFGDGTRLSIL.